Shown below are 30 T cell receptor beta chains from a single sample sequenced in a study of OX40 agonist ivuxolimab in advanced cancers. The repertoire was sequenced with immunoSEQ multiplex PCR; TCRdb's copy has only in-frame clones and lacks some. The sample records roughly 41,000 clones, approximately 89% being singletons. The sequencing used CD4+ or CD8+ T cells sorted from blood, collected in a trial of the OX40 agonist ivuxolimab. The receptor set was obtained from an adult with an advanced solid tumor such as melanoma, head and neck, liver or kidney cancer.

This clone was detected only a few times. Here the CDR3 reads CASSYSQDYEQYF. Written as DNA, the CDR3 is TGTGCCAGCAGTTACTCGCAGGACTACGAGCAGTACTTC. The V call is TRBV6-6, the J call TRBJ2-7; no reliable D call. Germline V lookup: CDR1 MNHNY, CDR2 SVGAGI (reference sequence). The CDR3 is made up of 13 amino acids. Trimming took off 0 bases at V and 3 bases at J, with 6 bases between the two ends.

The genes are TRBV6-5 and TRBJ2-7, with D maybe TRBD1 (6 bases). The CDR3 length is 14 residues. V was clipped by 0 bases and J by 0 bases, with 6 bases between them. Germline V gives CDR1 MNHEY, CDR2 SVGAGI. CDR3 nucleotide sequence: TGTGCCAGCAGTTACTCAGGGGGCTCCTACGAGCAGTACTTC. It specifies CASSYSGGSYEQYF.

The chain couples TRBV9 to TRBJ1-4; no reliable D call. Per germline, CDR1 SGDLS and CDR2 YYNGEE. Trimming left V 3 bases short and J 4 bases short, with 16 bases between. This CDR3 spans 16 amino acids. CDR3 sequence reads: CASSATTGSVNEKLFF. The CDR3 DNA is TGTGCCAGCAGCGCCACGACGGGGAGCGTTAATGAAAAACTGTTTTTT.

By frequency in the sample, this clone is medium-sized. The J gene is TRBJ1-2, the V gene TRBV13, with D possibly matching TRBD1 (5 bases). With 5 bases removed from V and 4 bases from J, the gap between germline ends came to 14 bases. CDR3 length: 14 amino acids. Germline-derived CDR1 and CDR2 are PRHDT and FYEKMQ (reference sequence). The CDR3 DNA follows: TGTGCCAGCAGCCCACCCCAGGGATTCTATGGCTACACCTTC. It translates to CASSPPQGFYGYTF. Combining the CDR3 with reference TRBV13 and TRBJ1-2 gives the whole variable domain AAGVIQSPRHLIKEKRETATLKCYPIPRHDTVYWYQQGPGQDPQFLISFYEKMQSDKGSIPDRFSAQQFSDYHSELNMSSLELGDSALYFCASSPPQGFYGYTFGSGTRLTVV.

In its sample, this clone was seen once. The chain links TRBV5-1 to TRBJ1-4; 9 nucleotides agree with TRBD1. CDR1 is SGHRS, CDR2 YFSETQ, per germline. This CDR3 contains 20 residues. V shed 0 bases and J 6 bases; nucleotides not matched to a gene: 18. CDR3 sequence: CASSLDILGGQGVVDEKLFF. The CDR3 nucleotides read TGCGCCAGCAGCTTGGATATCTTGGGGGGACAGGGCGTAGTTGATGAAAAACTGTTTTTT.

The chain recombines TRBV15 with TRBJ2-2, with D maybe TRBD1 (5 bases). Germline V gene sequence: CDR1 LNHNV, CDR2 YYDKDF (reference sequence). Trimming stripped 3 bases from V and 5 bases from J, with 10 bases between. This CDR3 is built from 14 residues. The DNA for the CDR3 is TGTGCCACCAGCAGGGAAACAGGTACCGGGGAGCTGTTTTTT. Its translation: CATSRETGTGELFF.

The chain links TRBV11-3 to TRBJ1-1; maybe TRBD1 (6 bases). Deletions cut 1 base from V and 3 bases from J, with 18 bases between. The CDR3 covers 17 residues. The V gene's germline CDR1 is SGHNT and CDR2 YENEEA. DNA for the CDR3: TGTGCCAGCAGCTTAGGGGGGGGCTCTTTTCCGGACACTGAAGCTTTCTTT. Protein product: CASSLGGGSFPDTEAFF.

J is TRBJ2-2 and V is TRBV5-4; D is perhaps TRBD1 (5 bases). CDR3 length equals 13 residues. CDR1 is SGHNT, CDR2 YYREEE, per germline (reference sequence). Trimming shortened V by 9 bases and J by 1 base, and 10 bases separated the two germline ends. DNA for the CDR3: TGTGCCACCGAAACAGGGAACACCGGGGAGCTGTTTTTT. Its translation is CATETGNTGELFF. The full variable domain, with the rest looked up from reference TRBV5-4 and TRBJ2-2, is ETGVTQSPTHLIKTRGQQVTLRCSSQSGHNTVSWYQQALGQGPQFIFQYYREEENGRGNFPPRFSGLQFPNYSSELNVNALELDDSALYLCATETGNTGELFFGEGSRLTVL.

The chain combines TRBV10-3 with TRBJ1-3; maybe TRBD1 (5 bases). V shed 2 bases and J shed 6 bases, with 17 bases lying between them. The CDR3 is 16 residues long. CDR1 and CDR2 (germline): ENHRY, SYGVKD. As DNA, the CDR3 is TGTGCCATCAGTGAGCCGGGACGAGCTGGGGAAAACACCATATATTTT. It specifies CAISEPGRAGENTIYF.

This clone appeared a single time. The chain carries TRBV29-1 and TRBJ1-2; unclear D gene. Germline CDR1 reads SQVTM; CDR2 reads ANQGSEA. V lost 1 base, J lost 8 bases, and 8 bases lay in between. The CDR3 runs 11 residues. The DNA for the CDR3 is TGCAGCGTTGAAGGAGGGTCCGGCTACACCTTC. Translation gives CSVEGGSGYTF.

The CDR3 DNA reads TGTGCCAGCAGCTTGTTTACAGACCTCTATGGCTACACCTTC. Translating gives CASSLFTDLYGYTF. The chain has TRBV7-2 and TRBJ1-2; no clear D gene. Germline values: CDR1 SGHTA, CDR2 FQGNSA. The V end was cut by 3 bases, the J end by 4 bases, with 12 bases between. The CDR3 covers 14 residues.

The J gene is TRBJ2-1, the V gene TRBV6-6; 7 bases are a match to TRBD1. V shed 7 bases and J 5 bases; nucleotides not matched to a gene: 11. Germline assignment: CDR1 MNHNY and CDR2 SVGAGI (reference sequence). This CDR3 has 15 amino acids. The CDR3 region has the DNA TGTGCCAGCAATACTCAGGGGGAGAGGGACAATGAGCAGTTCTTC. Translated: CASNTQGERDNEQFF.

The chain employs TRBV7-8 and TRBJ1-1; TRBD1 might be the D (5 bases). The germline V and J ends were trimmed by 1 base and 1 base, with 13 bases remaining between them. Germline-derived CDR1 and CDR2 are SGHVS and FQNEAQ. This CDR3 spans 16 amino acids. The CDR3 nucleotides are TGTGCCAGCAGCTTAGAGTGGGGGGATACGAACACTGAAGCTTTCTTT. It codes for CASSLEWGDTNTEAFF.

This chain links TRBV7-9 with TRBJ1-6, with unresolved D. The CDR3 runs 12 residues. V was shortened by 5 bases and J by 7 bases, with 6 bases between the two germline ends. Germline lookup yields CDR1 SEHNR and CDR2 FQNEAQ (reference sequence). The CDR3 sequence is CASSDPNSPLHF. CDR3 DNA sequence: TGTGCCAGCAGCGACCCGAATTCACCCCTCCACTTT.

This clone has only one observation. This CDR3 is CASSGTLGGRINYGYTF. The CDR3 DNA reads as TGTGCCAGCAGCGGGACCTTGGGGGGCCGGATAAACTATGGCTACACCTTC. The chain has TRBV9 and TRBJ1-2, with D tentatively TRBD1 (6 bases). Germline loops: CDR1 SGDLS, CDR2 YYNGEE. The CDR3 sequence is 17 residues long. V lost 3 bases and J 2 bases, leaving 20 bases between the germline ends.

This clone was picked up one time. The chain's CDR3 is CASSLAGGPEAQYF. The CDR3 coding sequence is TGTGCCAGCAGCTTGGCTGGAGGACCGGAGGCCCAGTACTTC. The chain couples TRBV7-9 to TRBJ2-5; possible D gene TRBD2, 5 bases. The V gene lost 3 bases and the J gene lost 9 bases, with 17 bases spanning the gap. The CDR3 runs 14 residues. CDR1 and CDR2 from the germline V gene are SEHNR and FQNEAQ (reference sequence).

The rearrangement joins TRBV13 to TRBJ2-3; D call uncertain. CDR3 length equals 16 residues. V lost 5 bases and J lost 5, with 20 bases in between. CDR1 is PRHDT, CDR2 FYEKMQ, per germline (reference sequence). Here the CDR3 DNA reads TGTGCCAGCAGCCCATCCCCCCCGCCTCCTGGAGATACGCAGTATTTT. Its translation is CASSPSPPPPGDTQYF. The full variable domain, with the rest looked up from reference TRBV13 and TRBJ2-3, is AAGVIQSPRHLIKEKRETATLKCYPIPRHDTVYWYQQGPGQDPQFLISFYEKMQSDKGSIPDRFSAQQFSDYHSELNMSSLELGDSALYFCASSPSPPPPGDTQYFGPGTRLTVL.

In DNA, the CDR3 is TGCGCCAGCAGCTTGGGTCGGAGGGGCCCCGAGGACACTGAAGCTTTCTTT. This gives the protein CASSLGRRGPEDTEAFF. The V gene is TRBV5-1, the J gene TRBJ1-1; weak D call: TRBD1 (5 bases). CDR3 size: 17 residues. Germline V gene sequence: CDR1 SGHRS, CDR2 YFSETQ. Trimming left V 0 bases short and J 3 bases short, with 18 bases between.

The CDR3 loop is CASNRRHYEQYF. DNA for the CDR3: TGTGCCAGCAATCGGAGGCACTACGAGCAGTACTTC. This rearrangement joins TRBV2 to TRBJ2-7, with a weak D call TRBD2 (5 bases). In germline, CDR1 is SNHLY, CDR2 FYNNEI. The CDR3 is 12 amino acids. Trimming shortened V by 7 bases and J by 3 bases, and 10 bases separated the two germline ends.

The chain employs TRBV5-4 and TRBJ2-3; TRBD2 might be the D (7 bases). The CDR3 runs 15 residues. V lost 4 bases to trimming and J lost 7 bases, with 19 bases between them. Looked up from germline, CDR1 is SGHNT and CDR2 is YYREEE (reference sequence). The CDR3 reads CASSLLVGGPHTQYF. The CDR3 coding sequence is TGTGCCAGCAGCCTCTTAGTGGGGGGGCCCCATACGCAGTATTTT. The full variable domain, completed using reference TRBV5-4 and TRBJ2-3, is ETGVTQSPTHLIKTRGQQVTLRCSSQSGHNTVSWYQQALGQGPQFIFQYYREEENGRGNFPPRFSGLQFPNYSSELNVNALELDDSALYLCASSLLVGGPHTQYFGPGTRLTVL.

V usage is TRBV27 and J usage is TRBJ1-2; tentatively, D is TRBD1 (5 bases). V lost 6 bases, J lost 3 bases, and 11 bases lay in between. The CDR3 is 13 amino acids. Germline-derived CDR1 and CDR2 are MNHEY and SMNVEV (reference sequence). For the CDR3, the DNA is TGTGCCAGCAGACGGGGCACAGACTATGGCTACACCTTC. Translation: CASRRGTDYGYTF.

V and J are TRBV4-3 and TRBJ1-1; 7 nucleotides align to TRBD1. The CDR3 has 14 amino acids. Germline CDR1 reads LGHNA; CDR2 reads YSLEER. The V segment lost 1 base and the J segment 7 bases; nucleotides outside the gene matches: 6. CDR3 in DNA: TGCGCCAGCAGCCAAGCCAGGGGGACCGTTGAAGCTTTCTTT. The encoded protein is CASSQARGTVEAFF.

V is TRBV5-8 and J is TRBJ1-1; D perhaps matches TRBD1 (6 bases). CDR3 size: 13 residues. Germline CDR1 SGHTS, CDR2 YDEGEE. Trimming shortened V by 4 bases and J by 0 bases, and 7 bases separated the two germline ends. CDR3 DNA: TGTGCCAGCAGCCGGACAGTGAACACTGAAGCTTTCTTT. It specifies CASSRTVNTEAFF. The complete variable domain, with remaining parts taken from reference TRBV5-8 and TRBJ1-1, reads EAGVTQSPTHLIKTRGQQATLRCSPISGHTSVYWYQQALGLGLQFLLWYDEGEERNRGNFPPRFSGRQFPNYSSELNVNALELEDSALYLCASSRTVNTEAFFGQGTRLTVV.

This chain uses TRBV29-1 with TRBJ1-2, with TRBD1 matching over 10 bases. Trimming took 6 bases from V and 4 from J; bases not matched to a gene: 2. Per the germline V gene, CDR1 is SQVTM and CDR2 is ANQGSEA. This CDR3 region has 12 residues. CDR3 sequence: CSVGQGGYGYTF. CDR3 nucleotide sequence: TGCAGCGTCGGACAGGGGGGCTATGGCTACACCTTC.

The DNA of the CDR3 is TGCGCCAGCAGCGCCCCCTGGAGTAGCACAGATACGCAGTATTTT. Translated: CASSAPWSSTDTQYF. The rearrangement uses TRBV5-1 and TRBJ2-3, with D unresolved. Trimming shortened V by 4 bases and J by 0 bases, and 12 bases separated the two germline ends. The CDR3 is made up of 15 amino acids. CDR1 and CDR2 (germline): SGHRS, YFSETQ.

The chain links TRBV19 to TRBJ1-5; D is perhaps TRBD1 (5 bases). V lost 2 bases to trimming and J lost 4 bases, with 12 bases between them. Germline V CDR1 and CDR2: LNHDA, SQIVND (reference sequence). The CDR3 is made up of 15 amino acids. The CDR3 sequence: CASSIPRGGNQPQHF. CDR3 DNA: TGTGCCAGTAGTATACCAAGGGGAGGTAATCAGCCCCAGCATTTT. Together with reference TRBV19 and TRBJ1-5, the CDR3 gives the full variable domain: DGGITQSPKYLFRKEGQNVTLSCEQNLNHDAMYWYRQDPGQGLRLIYYSQIVNDFQKGDIAEGYSVSREKKESFPLTVTSAQKNPTAFYLCASSIPRGGNQPQHFGDGTRLSIL.

The chain recombines TRBV7-9 with TRBJ2-1; D is perhaps TRBD2 (6 bases). CDR1 and CDR2 from the germline V gene are SEHNR and FQNEAQ (reference sequence). Trimming pared 5 bases from V and 12 bases from J, leaving 20 bases between. The CDR3 contains 14 residues. This chain's CDR3 is CASSPRDSPWGQFF. For the CDR3, the DNA is TGTGCCAGCAGCCCCCGGGACTCCCCGTGGGGGCAGTTCTTC.

This sequence joins TRBV6-6 and TRBJ1-2, with D possibly being TRBD1 (5 bases). The CDR3 loop spans 12 amino acids. The V and J ends lost 0 bases and 7 bases respectively, with 6 bases between them. CDR1 MNHNY and CDR2 SVGAGI come from the germline V gene (reference sequence). CDR3 sequence reads: CASSYSTAGYTF. Here the CDR3 DNA reads TGTGCCAGCAGTTACTCGACAGCTGGCTACACCTTC.

The chain couples TRBV7-9 to TRBJ1-1; a weak D match, TRBD1 (6 bases). Trimming took 1 base from V and 4 from J, leaving 10 bases between them. This CDR3 has 14 residues. Looked up from germline, CDR1 is SEHNR and CDR2 is FQNEAQ (reference sequence). The CDR3 here is CASSLEGGGTEAFF. Here the CDR3 DNA reads TGTGCCAGCAGCTTAGAGGGGGGTGGCACTGAAGCTTTCTTT.

This clone occurred once. This chain joins TRBV4-1 and TRBJ2-7, with 7 bases that match TRBD1. Looked up from germline, CDR1 is MGHRA and CDR2 is YSYEKL. Trimming took 2 bases from V and 0 from J; bases not matched to a gene: 7. The CDR3 has 16 residues. The CDR3 loop is CASSQSRQGNSYEQYF. CDR3 DNA: TGCGCCAGCAGCCAATCCCGACAGGGCAACTCCTACGAGCAGTACTTC.